This T cell receptor (beta chain) was sequenced in a study of cytomegalovirus exposure and HLA in healthy donors. The study's findings and limits: An analysis that was carried out later associated approximately 15,000 TCR beta sequences with HLA alleles at 0.05 false discovery rate. Later genetic work tied a missense DCLRE1C variant to beta-chain V and J trimming. In an earlier analysis, most TCR beta V segments were productive about 87% or about 30% of the time.

Researchers ran the PCR with 60 Vbeta and 13 Jbeta primers. Only in-frame clones appear in the TCRdb table, and some are missing; sequencing was by immunoSEQ multiplex PCR. The sample table includes roughly 41,000 clones. As concerns this clone: What it recognizes is unknown.

Sequencing was done on a sample of PBMCs. The origin of this receptor is a woman in her 40s in good health and CMV-seronegative.

The CDR3 DNA reads TGTGCCAGCAGCCGAGAACCGGGTCGGGGCTACACCTTC. Translated, it gives CASSREPGRGYTF. The J gene is TRBJ1-2, the V gene TRBV14; D not resolved. In germline, CDR1 is SGHDN, CDR2 FVKESK. This CDR3 has 13 amino acids. V lost 4 bases to trimming and J lost 8 bases, with 14 bases between them.